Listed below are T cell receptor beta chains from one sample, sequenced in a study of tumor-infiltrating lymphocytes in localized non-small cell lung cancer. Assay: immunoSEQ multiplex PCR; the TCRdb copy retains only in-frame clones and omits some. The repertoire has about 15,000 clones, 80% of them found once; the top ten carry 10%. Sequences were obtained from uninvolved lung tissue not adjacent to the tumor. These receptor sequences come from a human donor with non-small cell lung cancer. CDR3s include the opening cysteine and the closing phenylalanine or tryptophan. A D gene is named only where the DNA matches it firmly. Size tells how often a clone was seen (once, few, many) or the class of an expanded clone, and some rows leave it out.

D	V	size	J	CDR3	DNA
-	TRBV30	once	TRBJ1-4	CAWNPPGGGREKLFF	TGTGCCTGGAACCCACCTGGGGGGGGGCGTGAAAAACTGTTTTTT
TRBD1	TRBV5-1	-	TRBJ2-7	CASSLFGTGNYEQYF	TGCGCCAGCAGCTTGTTCGGGACAGGGAACTACGAGCAGTACTTC
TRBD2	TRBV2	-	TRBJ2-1	CASSVGSGTSEQFF	TGTGCCAGCAGTGTGGGTAGCGGGACGAGTGAGCAGTTCTTC
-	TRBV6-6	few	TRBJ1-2	CASSPRGRHYGYTF	TGTGCCAGCAGTCCGAGGGGGAGACACTATGGCTACACCTTC
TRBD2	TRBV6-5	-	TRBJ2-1	CASSSRTSGRTDEQFF	TGTGCCAGCAGTTCCCGGACTAGCGGGAGAACTGATGAGCAGTTCTTC
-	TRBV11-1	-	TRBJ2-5	CASSPTTQGQTQYF	TGTGCCAGCAGCCCTACTACCCAGGGGCAGACCCAGTACTTC
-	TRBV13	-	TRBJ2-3	CASSLLTDTQYF	TGTGCCAGCAGCTTACTCACAGATACGCAGTATTTT
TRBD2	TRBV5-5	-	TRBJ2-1	CASSLRLAGGAFGNEQFF	TGTGCCAGCAGCTTGCGACTAGCGGGAGGGGCTTTCGGCAATGAGCAGTTCTTC
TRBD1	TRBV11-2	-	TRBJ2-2	CASSRLGQGTGELFF	TGTGCCAGCAGCCGTCTGGGACAGGGGACCGGGGAGCTGTTTTTT
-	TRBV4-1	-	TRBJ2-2	CASSQAVWAGELFF	TGCGCCAGCAGCCAAGCTGTTTGGGCCGGGGAGCTGTTTTTT
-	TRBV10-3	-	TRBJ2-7	CAISDWSGRGGEQYF	TGTGCCATCAGTGATTGGTCCGGGCGGGGCGGCGAGCAGTACTTC
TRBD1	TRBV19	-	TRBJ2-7	CASSIHGPGQGASYEQYF	TGTGCCAGTAGTATCCATGGTCCGGGACAGGGGGCCTCTTACGAGCAGTACTTC
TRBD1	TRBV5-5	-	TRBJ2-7	CASNPQGASYEQYF	TGTGCCAGCAACCCACAGGGGGCTAGCTACGAGCAGTACTTC
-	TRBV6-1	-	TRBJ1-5	CASSEAIAGNQPQHF	TGTGCCAGCAGTGAAGCGATCGCGGGAAATCAGCCCCAGCATTTT
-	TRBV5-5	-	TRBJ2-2	CASRFGVSGELFF	TGTGCCAGCCGCTTTGGGGTGTCCGGGGAGCTGTTTTTT
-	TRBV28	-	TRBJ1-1	CASSVTLLLNTEAFF	TGTGCCAGCAGTGTCACCCTGCTTTTGAACACTGAAGCTTTCTTT
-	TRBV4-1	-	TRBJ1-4	CASSPPKVRGASTNEKLFF	TGCGCCAGCAGCCCACCCAAAGTGCGGGGGGCGTCGACTAATGAAAAACTGTTTTTT
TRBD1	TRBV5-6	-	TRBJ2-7	CASSRVDRALNYEQYF	TGTGCCAGCAGCCGCGTGGACAGGGCTCTAAACTACGAGCAGTACTTC
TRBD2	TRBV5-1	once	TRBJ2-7	CASSSLTSGSSNEQYF	TGCGCCAGCAGCTCCCTGACTAGCGGGAGTTCGAACGAGCAGTACTTC
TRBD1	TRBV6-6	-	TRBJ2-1	CASSSTGGFYNEQFF	TGTGCCAGCAGCTCGACAGGGGGCTTCTACAATGAGCAGTTCTTC
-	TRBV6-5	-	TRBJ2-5	CASTPSGGETQYF	TGTGCCAGCACCCCGTCTGGGGGAGAGACCCAGTACTTC
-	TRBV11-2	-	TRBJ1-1	CASSLVGGSNTEAFF	TGTGCCAGCAGCTTAGTGGGGGGCTCCAACACTGAAGCTTTCTTT
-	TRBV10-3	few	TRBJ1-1	CAIAPAGAHTEAFF	TGTGCCATCGCCCCTGCGGGGGCGCACACTGAAGCTTTCTTT
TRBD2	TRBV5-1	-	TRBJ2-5	CASSTGTSGQGKETQYF	TGCGCCAGCAGCACCGGGACTAGCGGGCAGGGGAAAGAGACCCAGTACTTC
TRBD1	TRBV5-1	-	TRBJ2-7	CASSLVPGTVSTYEQYF	TGCGCCAGCAGCTTGGTCCCAGGGACAGTGTCTACCTACGAGCAGTACTTC
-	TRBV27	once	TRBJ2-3	CASRSPADTQYF	TGTGCCAGCAGGAGCCCAGCAGATACGCAGTATTTT
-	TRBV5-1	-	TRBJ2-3	CASSAALRDTQYF	TGCGCCAGCAGCGCGGCTTTAAGAGATACGCAGTATTTT
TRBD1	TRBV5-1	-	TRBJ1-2	CASKGIGGGRGYTF	TGCGCCAGCAAGGGGATTGGAGGGGGCCGAGGCTACACCTTC
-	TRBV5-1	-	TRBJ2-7	CASSLGGAPYEQYF	TGCGCCAGCAGCTTAGGAGGGGCCCCCTACGAGCAGTACTTC
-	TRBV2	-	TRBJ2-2	CASSPIRTGELFF	TGTGCCAGCAGCCCGATCCGAACCGGGGAGCTGTTTTTT
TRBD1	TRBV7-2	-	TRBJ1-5	CASSSYGTVSNQPQHF	TGTGCCAGCAGCTCGTACGGGACAGTTAGCAATCAGCCCCAGCATTTT
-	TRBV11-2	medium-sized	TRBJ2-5	CASSRVGWETQYF	TGTGCCAGCAGCCGAGTGGGTTGGGAGACCCAGTACTTC
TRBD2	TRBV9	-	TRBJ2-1	CASSVTLAGRSTYNEQFF	TGTGCCAGCAGCGTGACGCTAGCGGGAAGATCCACCTACAATGAGCAGTTCTTC
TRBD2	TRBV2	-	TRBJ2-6	CASGGGTNSGANVLTF	TGTGCCAGCGGGGGGGGTACTAACTCTGGGGCCAACGTCCTGACTTTC
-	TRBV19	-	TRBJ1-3	CASLRGRGENTIYF	TGTGCCAGCCTCCGGGGCAGGGGAGAGAACACCATATATTTT
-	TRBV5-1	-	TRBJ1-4	CASSRTGSNEKLFF	TGCGCCAGCAGTAGAACAGGATCTAATGAAAAACTGTTTTTT
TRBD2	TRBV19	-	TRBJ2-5	CASSISGSAETQYF	TGTGCCAGTAGTATTAGCGGGAGTGCAGAGACCCAGTACTTC
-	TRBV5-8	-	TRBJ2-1	CASNWQGRSSYNEQFF	TGTGCCAGCAATTGGCAGGGAAGGAGCTCCTACAATGAGCAGTTCTTC
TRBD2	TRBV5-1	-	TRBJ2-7	CASSLAGGGPNEQYF	TGCGCCAGCAGCTTGGCTGGGGGAGGGCCAAACGAGCAGTACTTC
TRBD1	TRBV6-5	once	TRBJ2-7	CASSPPDRDRQYF	TGTGCCAGCAGCCCGCCCGACAGGGATCGGCAGTACTTC
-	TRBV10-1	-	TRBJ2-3	CASSASRLTLGTQYF	TGCGCCAGCAGCGCCTCCAGACTAACCCTTGGTACGCAGTATTTT
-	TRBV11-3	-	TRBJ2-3	CASSFGGATGNTQYF	TGTGCCAGCAGCTTTGGGGGGGCCACTGGAAATACGCAGTATTTT
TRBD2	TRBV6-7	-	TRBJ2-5	CASGAGGMGETQYF	TGTGCCAGCGGAGCGGGAGGAATGGGGGAGACCCAGTACTTC
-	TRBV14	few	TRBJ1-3	CASSQDNWSGNTIYF	TGTGCCAGCAGCCAAGATAATTGGTCTGGAAACACCATATATTTT
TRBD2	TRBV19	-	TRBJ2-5	CASSIGAGVGETQYF	TGTGCCAGTAGTATAGGAGCGGGAGTGGGGGAGACCCAGTACTTC
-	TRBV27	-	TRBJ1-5	CASSLRGRQPQHF	TGTGCCAGCAGTTTACGAGGGCGCCAGCCCCAGCATTTT
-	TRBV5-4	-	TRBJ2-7	CASSEGGGATYEQYF	TGTGCCAGCAGCGAAGGGGGGGGCGCGACCTACGAGCAGTACTTC
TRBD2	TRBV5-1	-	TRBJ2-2	CASSLLAGVAGELFF	TGCGCCAGCAGCCTCCTAGCGGGAGTAGCCGGGGAGCTGTTTTTT
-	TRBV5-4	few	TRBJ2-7	CASSFDLTYEQYF	TGTGCCAGCAGCTTCGACTTAACCTACGAGCAGTACTTC
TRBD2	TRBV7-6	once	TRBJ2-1	CASSLGGRYEQFF	TGTGCCAGCAGCTTAGGCGGGAGGTATGAGCAGTTCTTC
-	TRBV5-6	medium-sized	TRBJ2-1	CASSFPVSDTYNEQFF	TGTGCCAGCAGCTTCCCCGTTTCGGATACCTACAATGAGCAGTTCTTC
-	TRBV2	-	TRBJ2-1	CASSGGQTSYNEQFF	TGTGCCAGCAGTGGGGGACAAACCTCCTACAATGAGCAGTTCTTC
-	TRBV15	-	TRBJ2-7	CATSSGRAYEQYF	TGTGCCACCAGCAGTGGAAGGGCCTACGAGCAGTACTTC